This TCR beta chain was profiled in a study of regulatory T cells (dated by TCRdb to the late 2010s). Describing the broader study: T-cell receptor beta repertoires of sorted regulatory, conventional CD4+ and CD8+ T cells were compared between CD3G-deficient patients and healthy controls. Findings and caveats that apply to the study as a whole: Hydrophobic residues at CDR3 positions 6 and 7 were enriched in conventional CD4+ T cells from CD3G-deficient patients, which suggests more self-reactive specificities. Patient repertoires showed restricted unique TRB V-J pairs and skewed V and J gene usage, most marked in regulatory T cells.

The trim is 4 bases for V and 5 bases for J, with a gap of 11 bases between the germline ends. Measured from the cysteine to the phenylalanine, the CDR3 is 13 residues long. The retained sequence is limited to the CDR3, 39 bases, with the frame set at the first base. CDR1 and CDR2, looked up from the germline V gene (reference sequence), are SGHAT and FQDESV. In the case of this clone: The antigen it recognizes is unknown. No much larger clonotype is one base removed from it; base qualities were not supplied.

In the multiplex PCR, 52 forward TRBV primers and 13 reverse TRBJ primers were used, and assay-based and computational corrections were applied for amplification bias. Rearranged TRB loci were amplified from genomic DNA by multiplex PCR within the immunoSEQ assay. An Illumina HiSeq platform was used to sequence the TRB amplicons. From the authors' description of their analysis: Custom algorithms error-filtered the raw sequences and aligned them to reference gene sequences, after which the immunoSEQ online tools were used for analysis. Frequencies of productive and nonproductive TRB rearrangements were assessed among unique sequences as well as among total sequences. The likelihood of self-reactivity was estimated by examining two features, hydrophobicity and amino acid composition, of TRB CDR3 positions 6 and 7. Groups were compared by t tests, Mann-Whitney tests or two-way ANOVA performed in Prism software. TCRdb mirrors the immuneACCESS table, restricted to in-frame sequences. Some clones are absent from its copies; in checked studies, under half trace to an unresolved V gene, and the reason for the others is unknown. Clone size and V and J calls were adopted from that table, with D and trimming inferred from the DNA. The sample contains roughly 15,000 clones, around 84% of them found a single time. Approximately 8% of the sample belongs to the ten largest clones.

Every CD3G-deficient patient showed evidence of autoimmunity, and the autoimmunity was more severe in two of the patients. Patients ranged from 2 to 39 years of age at testing and had reduced naive and increased memory CD4+ and CD8+ T-cell proportions. CD4+ cells were FACS-sorted into CD25-high CD127-low regulatory T cells and CD25-low CD127-high conventional CD4+ T cells. The patient group comprised several individuals with CD3G deficiency. An international network of physicians across the United States, Europe and Asia provided the patient samples and clinical data. Ficoll density separation was used to isolate peripheral blood mononuclear cells.

Sequenced material: conventional CD4+ T cells sorted from blood. This sequence originates from a person aged 25 to 39 with CD3G deficiency. This sequence uses TRBV11-1 and TRBJ1-1; the D gene assignment is ambiguous. The base sequence is TGTGCCAGCAGCTCTCGGATGGGGACTGAAGCTTTCTTT. This gives the protein CASSSRMGTEAFF.